A selection of T cell receptor beta chains follows, all from one sample in a study of blood T cells in healthy people across ages. One entry per CDR3 protein results from TCRdb running MiXCR on the 5' RACE reads. The table has 800,000 to 900,000 distinct CDR3 sequences, around 62% seen once. Sequenced sample: blood. The receptors stem from a man under 40 in good health. CDR3s include the opening cysteine and the closing phenylalanine or tryptophan. A D gene is named only where the DNA matches it firmly. Only part of the rows carry a size: once, few, many, or a class if the clone is expanded.

v_gene	j_gene	d_gene	abundance	CDR3nt	CDR3aa
TRBV15	TRBJ2-7	TRBD1	NA	TGTGCCACCAGCAGAGGACAGGGCCAGCAGTACTTC	CATSRGQGQQYF
TRBV5-8	TRBJ1-2	TRBD1	NA	TGTGCCAGCAGCTTGCCCCGGGACAGGGTAGTTGGCTACACCTTC	CASSLPRDRVVGYTF
TRBV5-8	TRBJ2-1	NA	NA	TGTGCCAGCAGCTTGGAGTCAGGGTTCTACAATGAGCAGTTCTTC	CASSLESGFYNEQFF
TRBV14	TRBJ2-7	TRBD1	NA	TGTGCCAGCAGCCAGACAGGGAAAGGAGGCGAGCAGTACTTC	CASSQTGKGGEQYF
TRBV6-5	TRBJ2-1	NA	NA	TGTGCCAGCAGTTACGGGAAGGATGAGCAGTTCTTC	CASSYGKDEQFF
TRBV29-1	TRBJ1-2	NA	once	TGCAGCGCCCCACTGGGGGATTATGGCTACACCTTC	CSAPLGDYGYTF
TRBV6-1	TRBJ2-3	TRBD1	NA	TGTGCCAGTACTCCGGGACAGGGATTCATAGATACGCAGTATTTT	CASTPGQGFIDTQYF
TRBV10-3	TRBJ2-7	TRBD2	once	TGTGCCACTGGCCCCCAGCGGGGGGGACCCTACGAGCAGTACTTC	CATGPQRGGPYEQYF
TRBV7-9	TRBJ1-1	NA	NA	TGTGCCAGCAGCTTAACCGGGACCACTGAAGCTTTCTTT	CASSLTGTTEAFF
TRBV7-9	TRBJ2-7	NA	NA	TGTGCCAGCCTAGCTGGCCCGCAAGCCTACTTC	CASLAGPQAYF
TRBV20-1	TRBJ2-5	NA	many	TGCAGTGCTATGAGCTTGGGGGAGACCCAGTACTTC	CSAMSLGETQYF
TRBV11-1	TRBJ2-6	NA	NA	TGTGCCAGCAGTCCTAGGTTCTCTGGGGCCAACGCCCTGACTTTC	CASSPRFSGANALTF
TRBV4-2	TRBJ2-5	TRBD2	few	TGTGCCAGCAGCCAGCGGGGGGAAGCCCAAGAGACCCAGTACTTC	CASSQRGEAQETQYF
TRBV3-1	TRBJ2-2	NA	NA	TGTGCCAGCAGCCAAGGGGTGAGCACCGGGGAGCTGTTTTTT	CASSQGVSTGELFF
TRBV29-1	TRBJ1-4	NA	once	TGCAGCGGTACGACTAATGAAAAACTGTTTTTT	CSGTTNEKLFF
TRBV7-9	TRBJ2-3	NA	NA	TGTGCCAGCAGTCACACGATGGGAGATACGCAGTATTTT	CASSHTMGDTQYF
TRBV5-1	TRBJ2-7	TRBD1	NA	TGCGCCAGCAGTTCCGGGACAGGGGCCGAGCAGTACTTC	CASSSGTGAEQYF
TRBV6-2/TRBV6-3	TRBJ2-1	NA	few	TGTGCCAGCAGCTTGTATCAGGGTACCAACAATGAGCAGTTCTTC	CASSLYQGTNNEQFF
TRBV19	TRBJ1-6	NA	NA	TGTGCCAGTAGTATGGATGCCAGCAATTTACCCCTCCACTTT	CASSMDASNLPLHF
TRBV28	TRBJ1-5	NA	NA	TGTGCCAGCAAACCCACAGGGTTTAATCAGCCCCAGCATTTT	CASKPTGFNQPQHF
TRBV11-2	TRBJ1-2	NA	NA	TGTGCCAGCAGCTCCGGACGCCTAAAGTCCCATGGCTACACCTTC	CASSSGRLKSHGYTF
TRBV3-1	TRBJ2-1	NA	NA	TGTGCCAGCAGCCAAGAGGAGGGGAACAATGAGCAGTTCTTC	CASSQEEGNNEQFF
TRBV4-2	TRBJ2-5	TRBD2	NA	TGTGCCAGCAGCCAAGAAGTGGCGGGGGGCCGGGAGACCCAGTACTTC	CASSQEVAGGRETQYF
TRBV6-1	TRBJ2-3	NA	NA	TGTGCCAGCAGTGAAGCATCCGCGGTTAGAGCGGATACGCAGTATTTT	CASSEASAVRADTQYF
TRBV5-1	TRBJ2-1	NA	NA	TGCGCCAGCAGACCGGGACCGGGTCAAGACAATGAGCAGTTCTTC	CASRPGPGQDNEQFF
TRBV29-1	TRBJ2-6	NA	few	TGCAGCGTTTTAGGGGAGGCCAACGTCCTGACTTTC	CSVLGEANVLTF
TRBV7-7	TRBJ2-5	NA	NA	TGTGCCAGCAGCCAGGGGAGTTTGTACCAAGAGACCCAGTACTTC	CASSQGSLYQETQYF
TRBV7-2	TRBJ2-7	NA	NA	TGTGCCAGCAGCTTACTGAGGGGGGGTGGTGAGCAGTACTTC	CASSLLRGGGEQYF
TRBV3-1	TRBJ1-6	NA	NA	TGTGCCAGCAGCCAAGAGGACAGAGGCCATAATTCACCCCTCCACTTT	CASSQEDRGHNSPLHF
TRBV20-1	TRBJ2-7	NA	NA	TGCAGTGCTAGACAGCACTACGAGCAGTACTTC	CSARQHYEQYF
TRBV3-1	TRBJ2-5	NA	few	TGTGCCAGCAGCTCAGGGGCAGCGGGGATAAAAGAGACCCAGTACTTC	CASSSGAAGIKETQYF
TRBV7-9	TRBJ2-5	NA	few	TGTGCCAGCAGCTTAGAAGGGGGGACCCAGTACTTC	CASSLEGGTQYF
TRBV5-1	TRBJ2-3	NA	few	TGCGCCAGCAGCACCGAGGACAGTGTTCTGGGGCAGTATTTT	CASSTEDSVLGQYF
TRBV29-1	TRBJ2-7	NA	NA	TGCAGCGTTGAAGTAGGGGACTCCTACGAGCAGTACTTC	CSVEVGDSYEQYF
TRBV20-1	TRBJ2-6	TRBD1	NA	TGCAGTGCTATGCCCCGAACAGGGGCTCTCTCTGGGGCCAACGTCCTGACTTTC	CSAMPRTGALSGANVLTF
TRBV12-3/TRBV12-4	TRBJ2-1	TRBD2	NA	TGTGCCAGCAGTTTTATTTCGACTAGCGGGGGGCCTAGCTCCTACAATGAGCAGTTCTTC	CASSFISTSGGPSSYNEQFF
TRBV10-3	TRBJ2-3	TRBD2	NA	TGTGCCATCAGTGAGGTGGCGGGGGGATCTGATACGCAGTATTTT	CAISEVAGGSDTQYF
TRBV6-4	TRBJ2-3	NA	NA	TGTGCCAGCAGTGTGGAAAGGGACACAGATACGCAGTATTTT	CASSVERDTDTQYF
TRBV4-3	TRBJ1-2	TRBD1	NA	TGCGCCAGCAGCCACGGCCCCCGGACAGGGGAAATGCATGGCTACACCTTC	CASSHGPRTGEMHGYTF
TRBV20-1	TRBJ2-3	TRBD2	NA	TGCAGTGCTACGAGGACTAGCTTCCCAGATACGCAGTATTTT	CSATRTSFPDTQYF
TRBV13	TRBJ2-1	NA	few	TGTGCCAGCAGCCAAACCGTAGTGGGGTACAATGAGCAGTTCTTC	CASSQTVVGYNEQFF
TRBV7-6	TRBJ2-1	NA	NA	TGTGCCAGCAGCCTACATACCTTCGGGCGGGGCCTCAATGAGCAGTTCTTC	CASSLHTFGRGLNEQFF
TRBV4-2	TRBJ2-7	NA	NA	TGTGCCAGCAGCCCCCAGGGCCGGTACGAGCAGTACTTC	CASSPQGRYEQYF
TRBV5-1	TRBJ2-3	NA	few	TGCGCCAGCAGCTTATTGGGGGATGGAACAGATACGCAGTATTTT	CASSLLGDGTDTQYF
TRBV7-3	TRBJ2-1	TRBD2	NA	TGTGCCAGCAGCTTAATAGGTGGGGCGGGAGGGCCTTACAATGAGCAGTTCTTC	CASSLIGGAGGPYNEQFF
TRBV27	TRBJ2-5	NA	once	TGTGCCAGCAGTTTATCGGGCCTCCTAGAGACCCAGTACTTC	CASSLSGLLETQYF
TRBV12-3/TRBV12-4	TRBJ1-4	NA	few	TGTGCCAGCAGGCGGGGGACCTTGAATGAAAAACTGTTTTTT	CASRRGTLNEKLFF
TRBV3-1	TRBJ2-3	NA	few	TGTGCCAGCAGCCAAATCGGGACAACAGATACGCAGTATTTT	CASSQIGTTDTQYF
TRBV20-1	TRBJ2-6	NA	NA	TGCAGTGCTAGACAGCCCGTGTTCTCTGGGGCCAACGTCCTGACTTTC	CSARQPVFSGANVLTF
TRBV27	TRBJ2-2	NA	NA	TGTGCCAGCAGTTTATCAAGGCAGACCGGGGAGCTGTTTTTT	CASSLSRQTGELFF
TRBV20-1	TRBJ2-1	TRBD2	few	TGCAGCGCGGAAGGGGAGCGGGGGGACTATTCTACCGACAATGAGCAGTTCTTC	CSAEGERGDYSTDNEQFF
TRBV7-2	TRBJ2-1	TRBD2	many	TGTGCCAGCAGCCGGACTAGCGGGGGGTGGACCAATGAGCAGTTCTTC	CASSRTSGGWTNEQFF
TRBV7-2	TRBJ2-4	TRBD2	NA	TGTGCCAGCAGCTTAGGTAGTCCCCGGGGGGGCCAGTACTTC	CASSLGSPRGGQYF
TRBV10-3	TRBJ2-1	TRBD1	NA	TGTGCCACCACTTCCGGGACAGATGGCAATGAGCAGTTCTTC	CATTSGTDGNEQFF
TRBV5-5	TRBJ2-1	TRBD2	NA	TGTGCCAGCAGCTTACTAGCGGGGGACTCCTACAATGAGCAGTTCTTC	CASSLLAGDSYNEQFF
TRBV18	TRBJ1-2	NA	NA	TGTGCCAGCTCACCAACTCGGGGTGGCGAATATGGCTACACCTTC	CASSPTRGGEYGYTF
TRBV29-1	TRBJ1-4	NA	NA	TGCAGCGTTGAAGATCTGGCAACTAATGAAAAACTGTTTTTT	CSVEDLATNEKLFF
TRBV28	TRBJ2-1	NA	NA	TGTGCCAGCAGTTTGTCTCACGACTCCCCGGACCTCAATGAGCAGTTCTTC	CASSLSHDSPDLNEQFF
TRBV4-3	TRBJ2-3	NA	NA	TGCGCCAGCAGTGTGGGACACCCCCCAGATACGCAGTATTTT	CASSVGHPPDTQYF